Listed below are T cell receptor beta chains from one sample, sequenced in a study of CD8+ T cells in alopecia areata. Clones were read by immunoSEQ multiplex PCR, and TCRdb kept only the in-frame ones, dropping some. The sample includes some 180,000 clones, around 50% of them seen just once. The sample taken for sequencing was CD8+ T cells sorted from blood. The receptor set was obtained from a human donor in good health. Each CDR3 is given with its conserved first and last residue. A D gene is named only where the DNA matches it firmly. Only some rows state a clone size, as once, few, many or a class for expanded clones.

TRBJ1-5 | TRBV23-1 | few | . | TGCGCCAGCAGTCAACTAGATCAGCCCCAGCATTTT | CASSQLDQPQHF
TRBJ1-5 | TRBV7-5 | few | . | TGTGTCAGAAGCACCCGAACGCCCCAGCATTTT | CVRSTRTPQHF
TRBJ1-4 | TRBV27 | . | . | TGTGCCAGCAGTAAGGTTCGAACTAATGAAAAACTGTTTTTT | CASSKVRTNEKLFF
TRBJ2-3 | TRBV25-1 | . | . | TGTGCCAGCAGTGTACAGGCTAATATAGATACGCAGTATTTT | CASSVQANIDTQYF
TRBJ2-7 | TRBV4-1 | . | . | TGCGCCAGCAGCCAAGAGCCAGGCGGAAATGCCTACGAGCAGTACTTC | CASSQEPGGNAYEQYF
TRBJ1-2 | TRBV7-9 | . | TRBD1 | TGTGCCAGCAGCTCGCCTACGGACAGGGGCTACTATGGCTACACCTTC | CASSSPTDRGYYGYTF
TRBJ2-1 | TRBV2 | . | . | TGTGCCAGCAGTGAAATTGGTAATGAGCAGTTCTTC | CASSEIGNEQFF
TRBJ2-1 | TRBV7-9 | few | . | TGTGCCGGCGAGGGCTCCTACAATGAGCAGTTCTTC | CAGEGSYNEQFF
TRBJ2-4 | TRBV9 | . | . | TGTGCCAGCAGCGTAGAACCACTGGGCCTGAGGAACATTCAGTACTTC | CASSVEPLGLRNIQYF
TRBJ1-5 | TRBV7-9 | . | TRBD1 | TGTGCCAGCAGCTTATCGGGACAGGCCAATCAGCCCCAGCATTTT | CASSLSGQANQPQHF
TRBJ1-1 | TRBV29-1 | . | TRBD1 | TGCAGCGGGTGGACAGGGTCAAACACTGAAGCTTTCTTT | CSGWTGSNTEAFF
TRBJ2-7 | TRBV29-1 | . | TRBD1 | TGCAGCGTGGGGGACAGCTACTACGAGCAGTACTTC | CSVGDSYYEQYF
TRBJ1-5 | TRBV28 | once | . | TGTGCCAGCAAAAGAGAAACGGGGTATCAGCCCCAGCATTTT | CASKRETGYQPQHF
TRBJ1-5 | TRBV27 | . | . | TGTGCCAGCAGTTTAAATGCGGATATATCGACGAAACAGGGCAATCAGCCCCAGCATTTT | CASSLNADISTKQGNQPQHF
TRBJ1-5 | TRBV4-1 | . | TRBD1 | TGCGCCAGCAGCCAAGTCCTCGGACAGGGCAATCAGCCCCAGCATTTT | CASSQVLGQGNQPQHF
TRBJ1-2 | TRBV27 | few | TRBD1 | TGTGCCAGCAGTTTGGCAGGGGGCTTCTATGGCTACACCTTC | CASSLAGGFYGYTF
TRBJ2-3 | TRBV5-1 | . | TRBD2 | TGCGCCAGCAGCTCGGGCGCGGGGGGCTCAGATACGCAGTATTTT | CASSSGAGGSDTQYF
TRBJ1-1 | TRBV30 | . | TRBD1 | TGTGCCTGGCAGGGACAGGGGGCAGGAGCTTTCTTT | CAWQGQGAGAFF
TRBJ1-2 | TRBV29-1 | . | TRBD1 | TGCAGCGTGGGTGGGACAGAACTTAACTATGGCTACACCTTC | CSVGGTELNYGYTF
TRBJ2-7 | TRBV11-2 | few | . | TGTGCCAGCAGCCCCAGGACAGCGAGCTCCTACGAGCAGTACTTC | CASSPRTASSYEQYF
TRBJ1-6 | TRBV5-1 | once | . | TGCGCCAGCAGCAAGGGACCCACGACCCTAGGTTCACCCCTCCACTTT | CASSKGPTTLGSPLHF
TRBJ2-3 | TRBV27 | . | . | TGTGCCAGCAGTTATCACTCCAGGGGTACGCAGTATTTT | CASSYHSRGTQYF
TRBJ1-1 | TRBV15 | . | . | TGTGCCACCAGCAGAGATCGAGAAGGGGTGGGCACTGAAGCTTTCTTT | CATSRDREGVGTEAFF
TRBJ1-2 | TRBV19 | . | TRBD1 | TGTGCCAGTAGCGGCGGGACAGGCCTAAATGGCTACACCTTC | CASSGGTGLNGYTF
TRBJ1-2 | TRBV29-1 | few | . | TGCAGCGTTCCAGGGAATGGTGGCTACACCTTC | CSVPGNGGYTF
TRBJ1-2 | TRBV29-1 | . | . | TGCAGCATCCGCCGGGGCGTCCCTAACTATGGCTACACCTTC | CSIRRGVPNYGYTF
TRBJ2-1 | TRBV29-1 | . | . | TGCAGCGTTGAAGACGGCCGGGGGTCTACCAATGAGCAGTTCTTC | CSVEDGRGSTNEQFF
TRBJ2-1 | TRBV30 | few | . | TGTGCCTGGAGCCCGGGCCACGATGAGCAGTTCTTC | CAWSPGHDEQFF